Following are 2 T cell receptor beta chains from one sample sequenced in a study of blood T cell repertoires in COVID-19. Using immunoSEQ multiplex PCR, the repertoire was profiled, and TCRdb retains in-frame clones only, with some absent. Of roughly 68,000 clones in the sample, over 80% were seen once. The sequencing input was peripheral blood. These receptors were collected from a woman aged 80 or older with active COVID-19.

V and J are TRBV5-1 and TRBJ2-7; D is unclear. The V gene lost 4 bases and the J gene lost 0 bases, with 14 bases spanning the gap. This CDR3 spans 15 amino acids. In germline, CDR1 is SGHRS, CDR2 YFSETQ. CDR3 DNA sequence: TGCGCCAGCAGCCACAACCTACAGTCCTCCTACGAGCAGTACTTC. Its protein is CASSHNLQSSYEQYF.

This chain uses TRBV27 with TRBJ1-3; maybe TRBD1 (5 bases). Trimming pared 9 bases from V and 4 bases from J, leaving 13 bases between. CDR3 length equals 13 residues. Germline V lookup: CDR1 MNHEY, CDR2 SMNVEV (reference sequence). In nucleotides, the CDR3 is TGTGCCAGTCGCCGTCAGGGAGGAAACACCATATATTTT. Protein product: CASRRQGGNTIYF.